This TCR beta chain was identified in a study of shared clonotypes between healthy human individuals. Study outcomes and limitations: Generally, naive subsets came out with larger estimated richness than memory subsets. Generation of non-shared clonotypes was less probable than generation of clonotypes shared by all four donors.

Selected positively for CCR7 and CD45RO-negative, naive CD8 cells excluded terminally differentiated effector memory CD45RA+ cells. This clone was counted once. Its antigen is unknown. Germline CDR1 MNHNY, CDR2 SVGAGI (reference sequence). V was cut by 6 bases and J by 6 bases, with 15 bases left in between. The CDR3 length is 14 residues. This was a deep-level run. TCRdb's copy holds only in-frame clones and misses some; the assay was immunoSEQ multiplex PCR. The table shows roughly 570,000 clones, with roughly 98% occurring only once. Sequenced material: naive CD8+ T cells sorted from blood. The V gene is TRBV6-6, the J gene TRBJ1-5, with TRBD1 as a possible D gene (5 bases). This clonotype originated in a man aged 25 to 40 in good health. CDR3 nucleotides: TGTGCCAGCAGACCTGGACAATTGAGTCAGCCCCAGCATTTT. This gives the protein CASRPGQLSQPQHF.